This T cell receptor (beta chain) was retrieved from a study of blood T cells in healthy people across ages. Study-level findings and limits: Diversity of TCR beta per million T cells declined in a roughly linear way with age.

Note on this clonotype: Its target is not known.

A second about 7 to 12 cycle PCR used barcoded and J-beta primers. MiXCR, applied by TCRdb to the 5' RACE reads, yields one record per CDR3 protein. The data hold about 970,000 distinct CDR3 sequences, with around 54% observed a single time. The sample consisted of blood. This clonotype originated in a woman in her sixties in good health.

CDR3 residues: CASRQQDSYEQYF. CDR3 nucleotide sequence: TGTGCCAGCAGACAACAGGACTCCTACGAGCAGTACTTC. The chain is built from TRBV27 and TRBJ2-7; weak D call: TRBD1 (5 bases). V was pared by 6 bases and J by 0 bases, with 9 bases between. Germline CDR1 and CDR2: MNHEY and SMNVEV (reference sequence). The CDR3 is made up of 13 amino acids.